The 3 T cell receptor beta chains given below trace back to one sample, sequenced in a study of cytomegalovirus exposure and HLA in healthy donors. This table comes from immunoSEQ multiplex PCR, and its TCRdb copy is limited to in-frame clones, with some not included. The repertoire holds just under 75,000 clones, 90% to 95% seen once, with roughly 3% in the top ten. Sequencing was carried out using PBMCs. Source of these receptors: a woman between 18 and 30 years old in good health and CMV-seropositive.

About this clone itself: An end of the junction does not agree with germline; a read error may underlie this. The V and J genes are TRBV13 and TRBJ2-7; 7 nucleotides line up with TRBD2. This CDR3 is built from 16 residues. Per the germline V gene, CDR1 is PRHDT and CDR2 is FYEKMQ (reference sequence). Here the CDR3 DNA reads TGTGCCAGCAGCCTAGGACTAGACGGACCCCACTACGAGCAGTACTTC. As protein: CASSLGLDGPHYEQYF.

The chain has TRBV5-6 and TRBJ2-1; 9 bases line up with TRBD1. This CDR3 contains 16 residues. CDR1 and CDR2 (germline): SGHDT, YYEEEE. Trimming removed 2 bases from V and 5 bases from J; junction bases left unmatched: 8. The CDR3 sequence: CASSFRTGTGNNEQFF. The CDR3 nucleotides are TGTGCCAGCAGCTTCCGAACCGGGACAGGGAACAATGAGCAGTTCTTC.

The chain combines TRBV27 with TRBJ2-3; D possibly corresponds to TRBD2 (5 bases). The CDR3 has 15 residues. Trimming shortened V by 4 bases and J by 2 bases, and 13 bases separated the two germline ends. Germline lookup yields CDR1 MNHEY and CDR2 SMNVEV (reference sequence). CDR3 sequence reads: CASSSRGLDTDTQYF. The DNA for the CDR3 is TGTGCCAGCAGTTCCCGCGGACTCGACACAGATACGCAGTATTTT.